This TCR beta chain is drawn from a study of blood T cell repertoires in COVID-19. Across the whole study: COVID-19 samples collected from the United States, Italy and Spain covered acute and convalescent phases. In each case, the material was cDNA or gDNA derived from T cells, B-cell-depleted T cells, or PBMCs.

The V gene's germline CDR1 is SGHAT and CDR2 FQNNGV. CDR3 size: 12 residues. V lost 5 bases to trimming and J lost 4 bases; unmatched junction nucleotides: 2. In the authors' workflow: Reference gene primer amplification in the assay estimated nucleated cell counts. TCRdb's table, derived via immunoSEQ multiplex PCR, lists solely in-frame clones and lacks some. That table supplies the V and J calls and clone size; D and trimming were determined from the DNA. This table has some 210,000 clones, approximately 90% appearing once. The receptor was derived from a man in his 60s with COVID-19, enrolled during active disease. The sequencing sample was made of peripheral blood. This chain links TRBV11-2 with TRBJ2-7; TRBD1 matches at 7 bases. CDR3 amino acids: CASSETGYEQYF. CDR3 nucleotides: TGTGCCAGCAGCGAGACAGGGTACGAGCAGTACTTC.